Each of the 7 T cell receptor beta chains below was sequenced from the same sample in a study of CD8 T cells in Susac syndrome. RNA was extracted with the RNeasy kit, and a quantity of about 0.45 to 1 ug was reverse transcribed using random hexamers. MiXCR, applied by TCRdb to the immunoSEQ multiplex PCR reads, yields one record per CDR3 protein. The profile shows about 400,000 distinct CDR3 sequences, more than 70% of them singletons. Sequenced: CD8+ T cells from PBMCs. These receptors were taken from a human donor with multiple sclerosis.

A single count supports this clonotype. J is TRBJ2-2 and V is TRBV12-3 or TRBV12-4, with 7 bases matching TRBD1. The CDR3 sequence is 15 residues long. V was pared by 3 bases and J by 4 bases, with 5 bases of the junction left unmatched. CDR3: CASSLVGTATGELFF. The CDR3 DNA reads as TGTGCCAGCAGTTTGGTGGGGACAGCCACCGGGGAGCTGTTTTTT.

The table lists this clonotype with a few counts. The rearrangement links TRBV19 to TRBJ1-2; D not resolved. V lost 6 bases to trimming and J lost 6 bases, with 17 bases between them. Per germline, CDR1 LNHDA and CDR2 SQIVND (reference sequence). This CDR3 has 14 residues. In DNA form, the CDR3 reads TGTGCCAGTAGAAAATCGGACGGAATGGATGGCTACACCTTC. As protein: CASRKSDGMDGYTF.

J is TRBJ1-2 and V is TRBV14, with D unclear. This CDR3 spans 13 amino acids. Germline V gene sequence: CDR1 SGHDN, CDR2 FVKESK. The V end lost 0 bases, the J end lost 8 bases, and 10 bases lay between the germline ends. CDR3 in DNA: TGTGCCAGCAGCCAAGACCAGATCTGGGGCTACACCTTC. This translates into CASSQDQIWGYTF. Full variable domain (outside the CDR3, taken from reference TRBV14 and TRBJ1-2): EAGVTQFPSHSVIEKGQTVTLRCDPISGHDNLYWYRRVMGKEIKFLLHFVKESKQDESGMPNNRFLAERTGGTYSTLKVQPAELEDSGVYFCASSQDQIWGYTFGSGTRLTVV.

The genes are TRBV6-1 and TRBJ2-7; TRBD2 is a possible D gene (6 bases). Germline V CDR1 and CDR2: MNHNS, SASEGT. V shed 0 bases and J shed 0 bases, with 9 bases lying between them. The CDR3 is 15 residues long. CDR3 nucleotide sequence: TGTGCCAGCAGTGAAGCGAGGCGGGGCTCCTACGAGCAGTACTTC. Residues: CASSEARRGSYEQYF.

This clonotype was seen only a few times. V is TRBV5-6 and J is TRBJ2-3, with 7 bases lining up with TRBD2. CDR1 and CDR2 (germline): SGHDT, YYEEEE. The CDR3 loop spans 15 amino acids. V dropped 2 bases and J dropped 0; count of bases not matched to a gene: 3. The CDR3 bases are TGTGCCAGCAGCTTTCGGGGAGGGAGCACAGATACGCAGTATTTT. Amino acid sequence: CASSFRGGSTDTQYF. Variable domain in full (rest from reference TRBV5-6 and TRBJ2-3): DAGVTQSPTHLIKTRGQQVTLRCSPKSGHDTVSWYQQALGQGPQFIFQYYEEEERQRGNFPDRFSGHQFPNYSSELNVNALLLGDSALYLCASSFRGGSTDTQYFGPGTRLTVL.

The chain couples TRBV7-8 to TRBJ2-3; TRBD2 matches 8 bases. This CDR3 region has 16 residues. V was clipped by 4 bases and J by 5 bases; unmatched bases: 11. Germline CDR1 SGHVS, CDR2 FQNEAQ. CDR3 residues: CASSYVSGGSGDTQYF. The CDR3 region has the DNA TGTGCCAGCAGCTACGTTTCGGGAGGGTCTGGAGATACGCAGTATTTT.

This clonotype was detected a few times. The chain links TRBV6-1 to TRBJ1-2; TRBD1 matches at 7 bases. CDR1 and CDR2 (germline): MNHNS, SASEGT. With V trimmed by 4 bases and J by 5 bases, 10 bases remained unmatched. The CDR3 has 15 residues. In DNA form, the CDR3 reads TGTGCCAGCAGTGCGGGACAGAACCCCGTTTATGGCTACACCTTC. Its protein product is CASSAGQNPVYGYTF.